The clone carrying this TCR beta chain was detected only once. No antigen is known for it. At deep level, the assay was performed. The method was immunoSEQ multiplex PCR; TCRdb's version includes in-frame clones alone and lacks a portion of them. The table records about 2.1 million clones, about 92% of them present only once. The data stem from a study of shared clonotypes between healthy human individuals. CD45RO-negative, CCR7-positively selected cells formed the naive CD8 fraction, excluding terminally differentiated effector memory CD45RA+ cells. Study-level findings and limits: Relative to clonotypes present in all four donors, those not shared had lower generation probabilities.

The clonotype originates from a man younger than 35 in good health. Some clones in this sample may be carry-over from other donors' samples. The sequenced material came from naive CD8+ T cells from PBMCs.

CDR3 bases: TGTGCCAGCAGCCATTCAGGGTCGTCCTACAATGAGCAGTTCTTC. The encoded protein is CASSHSGSSYNEQFF. V and J are TRBV7-8 and TRBJ2-1, with a weak D call TRBD1 (5 bases). The length of the CDR3 is 15 residues. The germline V gene has CDR1 SGHVS and CDR2 FQNEAQ. Trimming shortened V by 5 bases and J by 1 base, and 12 bases separated the two germline ends. The full variable domain, with the rest looked up from reference TRBV7-8 and TRBJ2-1, is GAGVSQSPRYKVAKRGQDVALRCDPISGHVSLFWYQQALGQGPEFLTYFQNEAQLDKSGLPSDRFFAERPEGSVSTLKIQRTQQEDSAVYLCASSHSGSSYNEQFFGPGTRLTVL.